Each of the 13 T cell receptor beta chains below was sequenced from the same sample in a study of regulatory T cells in long-lasting Graves disease. The time point is: newly diagnosed GD, antithyroid drugs for less than 3 months. PBMCs were the source of the RNA used for TCR sequencing. Both iRepertoire HTBI primers and Arm-PCR of CDR3 regions were used to build the TCR beta libraries. TCRdb used MiXCR to reprocess the multiplex PCR reads, holding one entry per CDR3 protein. The sample holds about 240,000 distinct CDR3 sequences, around 21% seen once. Here the sequenced sample was peripheral blood mononuclear cells (PBMCs), taken at new diagnosis, from a patient treated with antithyroid drugs. The receptors here all came from a female donor with Graves disease.

This clonotype was seen repeatedly, ten times or more. V gene TRBV2 combines with J gene TRBJ2-6; D is possibly TRBD2 (5 bases). Germline values: CDR1 SNHLY, CDR2 FYNNEI. V was pared by 5 bases and J by 4 bases, with 12 bases between. This CDR3 has 15 residues. CDR3 nucleotide sequence: TGTGCCAGCAGTCCGAGGGCGGCCGGGGCCAACGTCCTGACTTTC. Translation gives CASSPRAAGANVLTF.

This clonotype was seen at least ten times. J is TRBJ1-1 and V is TRBV11-3; D gene unclear. Per the germline V gene, CDR1 is SGHNT and CDR2 is YENEEA. CDR3 length equals 13 residues. Trimming left V 4 bases short and J 0 bases short, with 6 bases between. The CDR3 here is CASSSKMNTEAFF. DNA of the CDR3: TGTGCCAGCAGCTCCAAAATGAACACTGAAGCTTTCTTT.

This clonotype turned up a few times. The chain recombines TRBV25-1 with TRBJ1-6; 7 bases are shared with TRBD1. With 1 base clipped from V and 6 bases from J, the junction kept 6 bases outside the gene matches. The CDR3 has 16 amino acids. Germline V gene data show CDR1 as MGHDK and CDR2 as SYGVNS. This CDR3 reads CASSEFGTVLNSPLHF. The CDR3 region has the DNA TGTGCCAGCAGTGAATTCGGGACAGTCCTTAATTCACCCCTCCACTTT.

J is TRBJ2-1 and V is TRBV11-2; D remains unclear. This CDR3 has 13 amino acids. V was cut by 8 bases and J by 0 bases, with 8 bases left in between. The germline V gene has CDR1 SGHAT and CDR2 FQNNGV. For the CDR3, the DNA is TGTGCCAGCGGGCAGAGCTCCTACAATGAGCAGTTCTTC. Translation gives CASGQSSYNEQFF.

This clonotype was seen ten or more times. The chain couples TRBV6-1 to TRBJ1-1, with a possible D match to TRBD1 (6 bases). CDR3 length: 15 amino acids. The V and J ends lost 5 bases and 0 bases respectively, with 13 bases between them. From germline, CDR1 is MNHNS and CDR2 SASEGT. CDR3 loop: CASSNLGQLNTEAFF. CDR3 nucleotides: TGTGCCAGCAGTAATCTTGGACAGTTGAACACTGAAGCTTTCTTT.

This clonotype was seen at least ten times. V usage is TRBV14 and J usage is TRBJ1-2; no clear D gene. The CDR3 is 13 amino acids. V was clipped by 3 bases and J by 4 bases, with 9 bases between them. The germline V gene encodes CDR1 SGHDN and CDR2 FVKESK. CDR3 region: CASSHGRSYGYTF. In nucleotides, the CDR3 is TGTGCCAGCAGCCATGGCAGGTCCTATGGCTACACCTTC.

This clonotype was counted ten times or more. The chain joins TRBV7-2 to TRBJ2-5; 8 positions agree with TRBD2. The V gene end was trimmed by 1 base and the J gene end by 4 bases; junction bases not matched to a gene: 8. In germline, CDR1 is SGHTA, CDR2 FQGNSA. The CDR3 runs 16 residues. The CDR3 DNA follows: TGTGCCAGCAGCTTAGGAATAGTGCGGGGGGTAGAGACCCAGTACTTC. Protein sequence: CASSLGIVRGVETQYF.

This clonotype appeared many times. The chain employs TRBV7-2 and TRBJ1-4; 8 bases line up with TRBD1. In germline, CDR1 is SGHTA, CDR2 FQGNSA. This CDR3 contains 14 residues. V gave up 3 bases and J gave up 8 bases; unmatched junction bases: 5. The CDR3 DNA sequence: TGTGCCAGCAGCTTTCAGGGGGCAAGGGAAAAACTGTTTTTT. Its translation is CASSFQGAREKLFF.

About this clonotype itself: A far larger clone is off by one base, so a read error is likely. The CDR3 DNA sequence: TGTGCCAGCAGTTACGGACACAATGAGCAGCTCTTC. Protein product: CASSYGHNEQLF. The chain carries TRBV10-3 and TRBJ2-1, with D perhaps TRBD1 (5 bases). The length of the CDR3 is 12 residues. Germline values: CDR1 ENHRY, CDR2 SYGVKD.

The chain links TRBV6-4 to TRBJ1-2; D gene unclear. Germline-derived CDR1 and CDR2 are MRHNA and SNTAGT. The V gene lost 7 bases and the J gene lost 6 bases, with 27 bases spanning the gap. The CDR3 covers 17 residues. CDR3 region: CASTAPFAGLGYHGYTF. The DNA for the CDR3 is TGTGCCAGCACAGCTCCCTTCGCTGGTCTTGGATACCATGGCTACACCTTC.

This clonotype was found once. V and J are TRBV6-5 and TRBJ1-1; D not resolved. Germline loops: CDR1 MNHEY, CDR2 SVGAGI. This CDR3 comprises 13 residues. The ends were cut back, 1 base at V and 5 bases at J, with 8 bases in the middle. The CDR3 reads CASSYYYKTEAFF. The CDR3 DNA is TGTGCCAGCAGTTACTACTATAAAACTGAAGCTTTCTTT.

This clonotype was counted at least ten times. This chain connects TRBV3-1 to TRBJ2-7; maybe TRBD1 (5 bases). The CDR3 consists of 14 residues. Trimming stripped 6 bases from V and 2 bases from J, with 14 bases between. Germline V CDR1 and CDR2: LGHDT, YNNKEL (reference sequence). CDR3 sequence: CASSLRELPYEQYF. The DNA for the CDR3 is TGTGCCAGCAGTCTCAGGGAACTTCCCTACGAGCAGTACTTC.

This clonotype was found many times. This chain connects TRBV28 to TRBJ2-3; the match to TRBD2 covers 7 bases. CDR1 and CDR2 from the germline V gene are MDHEN and SYDVKM. J gave up 0 bases and V 8 bases, and 5 bases lay outside the gene matches. CDR3 length: 14 amino acids. Here the CDR3 DNA reads TGTGCCAGCGGTTCCGGGGGGAGCACAGATACGCAGTATTTT. As protein: CASGSGGSTDTQYF.